This TCR beta chain was captured by sequencing in a study of STAT3 mutations in large granular lymphocyte leukemia. This CDR3 has 15 amino acids. Germline CDR1 SGHTS, CDR2 YDEGEE. V was pared by 2 bases and J by 7 bases, with 16 bases between. Study-wide results and caveats: Sampling intervals varied between patients and samples. In about 35% of the 18 patients, new TCR clonotypes emerged after therapy. At least one immunodominant TCR beta clonotype appeared in every T-cell large granular lymphocyte leukemia patient.

Assay used: immunoSEQ multiplex PCR; TCRdb lists only in-frame clones, some missing. Of 30,000 to 35,000 clones listed, 60% to 85% are singletons. About this clone: The target antigen is unknown.

The specimen was peripheral blood mononuclear cells. The gene calls are TRBV5-8 and TRBJ2-1, with D hard to call. This sequence originates from a woman aged 50 to 60 with T-cell large granular lymphocyte leukemia. Some clones in this sample may be carry-over from other donors' samples. CDR3 in amino acids: CASSFPVGYLNEQFF. The CDR3 DNA sequence: TGTGCCAGCAGCTTTCCCGTGGGGTACTTAAATGAGCAGTTCTTC.